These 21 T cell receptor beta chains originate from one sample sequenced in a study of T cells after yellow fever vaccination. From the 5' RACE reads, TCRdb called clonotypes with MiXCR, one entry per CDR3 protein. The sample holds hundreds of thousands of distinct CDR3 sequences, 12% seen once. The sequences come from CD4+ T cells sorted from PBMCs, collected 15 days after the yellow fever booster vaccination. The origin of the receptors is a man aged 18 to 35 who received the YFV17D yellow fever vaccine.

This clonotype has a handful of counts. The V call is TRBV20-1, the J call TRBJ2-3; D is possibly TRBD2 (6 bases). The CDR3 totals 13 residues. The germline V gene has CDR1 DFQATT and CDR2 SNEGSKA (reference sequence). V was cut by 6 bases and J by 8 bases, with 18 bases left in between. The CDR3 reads CSAAGLPIRTQYF. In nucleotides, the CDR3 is TGCAGTGCCGCGGGGCTGCCAATCCGTACGCAGTATTTT.

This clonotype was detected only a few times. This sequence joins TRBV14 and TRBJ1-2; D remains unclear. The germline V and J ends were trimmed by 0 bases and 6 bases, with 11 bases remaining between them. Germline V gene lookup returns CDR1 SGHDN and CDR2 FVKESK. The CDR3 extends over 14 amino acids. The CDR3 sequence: CASSQDKVRHGYTF. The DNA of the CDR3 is TGTGCCAGCAGCCAAGATAAGGTCAGGCATGGCTACACCTTC.

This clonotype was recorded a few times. Here the CDR3 DNA reads TGTGCCAGCAGCCAAGAGTCGGGGGCAGGACAGCCCCAGCATTTT. Translated, it gives CASSQESGAGQPQHF. The chain combines TRBV4-2 with TRBJ1-5; a weak D match, TRBD1 (6 bases). Trimming pared 0 bases from V and 7 bases from J, leaving 13 bases between. Looked up from germline, CDR1 is LGHNA and CDR2 is YNFKEQ. The CDR3 runs 15 residues.

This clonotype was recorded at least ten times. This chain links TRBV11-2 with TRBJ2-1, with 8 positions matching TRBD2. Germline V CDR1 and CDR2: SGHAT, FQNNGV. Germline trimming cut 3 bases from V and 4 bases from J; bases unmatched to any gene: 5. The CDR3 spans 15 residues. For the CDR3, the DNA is TGTGCCAGCAGCTTTCGGGGGGGCCGATACAATGAGCAGTTCTTC. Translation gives CASSFRGGRYNEQFF. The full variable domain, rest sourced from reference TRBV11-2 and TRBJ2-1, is EAGVAQSPRYKIIEKRQSVAFWCNPISGHATLYWYQQILGQGPKLLIQFQNNGVVDDSQLPKDRFSAERLKGVDSTLKIQPAKLEDSAVYLCASSFRGGRYNEQFFGPGTRLTVL.

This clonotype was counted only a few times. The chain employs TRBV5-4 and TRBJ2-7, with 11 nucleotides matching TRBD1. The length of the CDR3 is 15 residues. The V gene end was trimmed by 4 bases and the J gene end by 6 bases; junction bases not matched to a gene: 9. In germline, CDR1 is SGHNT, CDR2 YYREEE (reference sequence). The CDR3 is CASSQGGTGGREQYF. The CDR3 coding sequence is TGTGCCAGCAGCCAGGGGGGGACAGGGGGTCGCGAGCAGTACTTC.

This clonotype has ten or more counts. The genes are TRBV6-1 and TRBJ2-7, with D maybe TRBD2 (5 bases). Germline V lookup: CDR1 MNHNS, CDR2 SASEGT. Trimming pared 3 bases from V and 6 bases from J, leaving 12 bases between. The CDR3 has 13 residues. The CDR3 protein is CASSEEEKSEQYF. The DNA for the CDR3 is TGTGCCAGCAGTGAGGAGGAGAAGAGCGAGCAGTACTTC.

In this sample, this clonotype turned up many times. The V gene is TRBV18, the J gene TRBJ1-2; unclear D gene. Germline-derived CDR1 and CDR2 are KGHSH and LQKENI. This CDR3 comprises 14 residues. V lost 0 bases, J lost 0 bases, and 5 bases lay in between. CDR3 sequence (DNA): TGTGCCAGCTCACCACCGGGAGCTAACTATGGCTACACCTTC. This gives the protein CASSPPGANYGYTF.

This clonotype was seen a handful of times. This chain's CDR3 is CASHTTGANSGDTEAFF. Written as DNA, the CDR3 is TGTGCCAGTCACACCACAGGGGCTAACTCCGGAGACACTGAAGCTTTCTTT. V is TRBV28 and J is TRBJ1-1; 7 nucleotides agree with TRBD1. The CDR3 is 17 residues long. After removal of 9 bases from V and 3 bases from J, the junction contained 19 bases not matched to a gene. CDR1 and CDR2 (germline): MDHEN, SYDVKM. The full variable domain, its missing parts supplied by reference TRBV28 and TRBJ1-1, is DVKVTQSSRYLVKRTGEKVFLECVQDMDHENMFWYRQDPGLGLRLIYFSYDVKMKEKGDIPEGYSVSREKKERFSLILESASTNQTSMYLCASHTTGANSGDTEAFFGQGTRLTVV.

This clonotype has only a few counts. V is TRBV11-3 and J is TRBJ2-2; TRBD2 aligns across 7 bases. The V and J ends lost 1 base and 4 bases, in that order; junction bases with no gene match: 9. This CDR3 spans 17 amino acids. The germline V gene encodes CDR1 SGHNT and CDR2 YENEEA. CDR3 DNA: TGTGCCAGCAGCTTAGGTACCAGCGGGGATATCACCGGGGAGCTGTTTTTT. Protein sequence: CASSLGTSGDITGELFF. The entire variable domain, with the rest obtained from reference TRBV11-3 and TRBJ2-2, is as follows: EAGVVQSPRYKIIEKKQPVAFWCNPISGHNTLYWYLQNLGQGPELLIRYENEEAVDDSQLPKDRFSAERLKGVDSTLKIQPAELGDSAVYLCASSLGTSGDITGELFFGEGSRLTVL.

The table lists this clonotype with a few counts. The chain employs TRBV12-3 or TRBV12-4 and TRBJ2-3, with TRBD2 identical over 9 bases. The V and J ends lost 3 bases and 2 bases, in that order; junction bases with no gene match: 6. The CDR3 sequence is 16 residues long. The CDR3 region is CASSLGRLAATDTQYF. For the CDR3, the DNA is TGTGCCAGCAGTTTGGGGAGACTAGCGGCCACAGATACGCAGTATTTT.

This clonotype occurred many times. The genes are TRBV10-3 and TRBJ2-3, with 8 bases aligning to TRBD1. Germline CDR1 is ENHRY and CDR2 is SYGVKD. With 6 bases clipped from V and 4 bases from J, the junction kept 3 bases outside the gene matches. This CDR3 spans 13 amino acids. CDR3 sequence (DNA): TGTGCCATCAGCGACAGGGGACCAGATACGCAGTATTTT. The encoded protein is CAISDRGPDTQYF.

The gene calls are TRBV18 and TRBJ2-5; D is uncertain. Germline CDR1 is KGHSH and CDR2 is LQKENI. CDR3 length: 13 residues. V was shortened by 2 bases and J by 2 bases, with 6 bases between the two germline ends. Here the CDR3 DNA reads TGTGCCAGCTCACCAGACCAGCAAGAGACCCAGTACTTC. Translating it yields CASSPDQQETQYF.

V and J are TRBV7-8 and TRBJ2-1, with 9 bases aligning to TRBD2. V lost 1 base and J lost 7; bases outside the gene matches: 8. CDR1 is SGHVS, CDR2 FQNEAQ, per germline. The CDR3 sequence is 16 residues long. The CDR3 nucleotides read TGTGCCAGCAGCTTAGAGGGCGGGGGGGTTATAAATGAGCAGTTCTTC. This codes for CASSLEGGGVINEQFF.

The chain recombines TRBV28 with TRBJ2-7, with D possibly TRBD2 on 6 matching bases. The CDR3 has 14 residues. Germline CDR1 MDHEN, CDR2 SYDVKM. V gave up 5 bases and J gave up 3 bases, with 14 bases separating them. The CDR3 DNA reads TGTGCCAGCAGTCTCTTCGGGGGTAACTACGAGCAGTACGTC. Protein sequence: CASSLFGGNYEQYV.

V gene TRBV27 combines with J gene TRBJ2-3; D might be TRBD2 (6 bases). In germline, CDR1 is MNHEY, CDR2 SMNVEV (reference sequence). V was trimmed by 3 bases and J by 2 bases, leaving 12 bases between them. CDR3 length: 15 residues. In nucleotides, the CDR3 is TGTGCCAGCAGTTTTAAGGGAGGCTACACAGATACGCAGTATTTT. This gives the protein CASSFKGGYTDTQYF.

This CDR3 is CASRGAAGSTDTQYF. CDR3 sequence (DNA): TGTGCTAGTAGGGGGGCGGCGGGGAGCACAGATACGCAGTATTTT. The V and J genes are TRBV12-5 and TRBJ2-3; D may match TRBD1 or TRBD2 (6 bases each). This CDR3 has 15 residues. V gave up 8 bases and J gave up 0 bases, with 15 bases separating them. Germline lookup yields CDR1 LGHNT and CDR2 FRNRAP.

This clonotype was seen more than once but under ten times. The CDR3 sequence: CASSLALWEDTQYF. CDR3 nucleotides: TGTGCCAGCAGCTTAGCGCTCTGGGAAGATACGCAGTATTTT. The genes are TRBV7-9 and TRBJ2-3; no firm D call. The CDR3 loop spans 14 amino acids. V lost 0 bases and J 5 bases, leaving 9 bases between the germline ends. Germline-derived CDR1 and CDR2 are SEHNR and FQNEAQ (reference sequence).

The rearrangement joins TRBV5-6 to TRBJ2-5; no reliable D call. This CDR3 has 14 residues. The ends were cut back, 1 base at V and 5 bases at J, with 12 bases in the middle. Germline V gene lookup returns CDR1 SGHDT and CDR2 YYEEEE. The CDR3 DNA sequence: TGTGCCAGCAGCTTGTCGGCGGCGGTGGAGACCCAGTACTTC. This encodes CASSLSAAVETQYF.

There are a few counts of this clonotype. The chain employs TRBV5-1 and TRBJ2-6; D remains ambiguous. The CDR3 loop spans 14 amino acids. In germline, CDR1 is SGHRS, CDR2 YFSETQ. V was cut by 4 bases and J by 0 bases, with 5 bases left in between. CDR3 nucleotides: TGCGCCAGCAGCCAATACTCTGGGGCCAACGTCCTGACTTTC. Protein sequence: CASSQYSGANVLTF.

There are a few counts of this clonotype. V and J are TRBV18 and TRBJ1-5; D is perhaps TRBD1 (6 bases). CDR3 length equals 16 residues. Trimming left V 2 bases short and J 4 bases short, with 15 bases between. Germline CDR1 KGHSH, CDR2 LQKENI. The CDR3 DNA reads TGTGCCAGCTCACCATACTTTGGGCAGGGGAATCAGCCCCAGCATTTT. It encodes CASSPYFGQGNQPQHF.

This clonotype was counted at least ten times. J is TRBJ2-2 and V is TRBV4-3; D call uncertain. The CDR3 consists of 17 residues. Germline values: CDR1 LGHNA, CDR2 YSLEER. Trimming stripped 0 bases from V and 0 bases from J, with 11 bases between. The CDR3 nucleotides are TGCGCCAGCAGCCAAGATCCCCCGAGGACGAACACCGGGGAGCTGTTTTTT. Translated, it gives CASSQDPPRTNTGELFF.